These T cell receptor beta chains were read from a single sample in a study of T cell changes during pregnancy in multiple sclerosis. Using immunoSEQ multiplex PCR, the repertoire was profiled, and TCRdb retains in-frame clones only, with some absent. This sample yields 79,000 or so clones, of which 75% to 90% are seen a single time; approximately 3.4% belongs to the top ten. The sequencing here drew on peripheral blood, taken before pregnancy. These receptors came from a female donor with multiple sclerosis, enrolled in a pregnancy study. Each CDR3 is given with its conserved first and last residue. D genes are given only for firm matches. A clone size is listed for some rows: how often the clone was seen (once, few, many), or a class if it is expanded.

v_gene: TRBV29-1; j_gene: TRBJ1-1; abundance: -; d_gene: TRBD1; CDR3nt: TGCAGCGGGGGTACAGGGGGCAACACTGAAGCTTTCTTT; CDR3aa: CSGGTGGNTEAFF
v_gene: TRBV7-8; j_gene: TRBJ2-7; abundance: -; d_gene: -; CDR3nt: TGTGCCAGCAGCGCCGAGGACAGTGTCCGCGAGCAGTACTTC; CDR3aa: CASSAEDSVREQYF
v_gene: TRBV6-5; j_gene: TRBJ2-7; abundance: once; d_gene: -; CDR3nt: TGTGCCAGCAGCCCTCAGGACTATCGGGGGCAGTACTTC; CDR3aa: CASSPQDYRGQYF
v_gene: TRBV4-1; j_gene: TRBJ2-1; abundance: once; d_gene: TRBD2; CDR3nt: TGCGCCAGCAGCAGACTAGCGGGAGACGACAATGAGCAGTTCTTC; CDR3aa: CASSRLAGDDNEQFF
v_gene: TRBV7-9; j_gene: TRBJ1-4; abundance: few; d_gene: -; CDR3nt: TGTGCCAGCAGCTCGGCGGGGGCGCGAGAAAAACTGTTTTTT; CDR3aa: CASSSAGAREKLFF
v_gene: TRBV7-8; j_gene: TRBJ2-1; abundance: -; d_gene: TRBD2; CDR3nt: TGTGCCAGCAGCTTAGCGGGAGGGACTAGCGGGGGGTACAATGAGCAGTTCTTC; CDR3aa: CASSLAGGTSGGYNEQFF
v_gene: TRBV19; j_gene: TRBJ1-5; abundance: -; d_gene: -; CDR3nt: TGTGCCAGTAGTATCGACACAGGGCAGGGAGAACAGCCCCAGCATTTT; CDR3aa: CASSIDTGQGEQPQHF
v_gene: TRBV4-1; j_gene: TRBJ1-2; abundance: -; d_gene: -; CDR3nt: TGCGCCAGCAGCCAAGATCGGTGGCGCAGGGGAGGCTACACCTTC; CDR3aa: CASSQDRWRRGGYTF
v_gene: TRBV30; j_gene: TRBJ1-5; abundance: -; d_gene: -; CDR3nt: TGTGCCTGGGCCACCGGGTTCTCAACCAATCAGCCCCAGCATTTT; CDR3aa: CAWATGFSTNQPQHF
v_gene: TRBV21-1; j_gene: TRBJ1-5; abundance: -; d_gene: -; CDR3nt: TGTGCCAGCAGCACCGGGACAGAGAGTCGCCTAGATCAGCCCCAGCATTTT; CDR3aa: CASSTGTESRLDQPQHF
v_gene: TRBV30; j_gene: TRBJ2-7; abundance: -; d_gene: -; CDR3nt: TGTGCCTGGACACCGGGACTTACTTACGAGCAGTACTTC; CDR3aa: CAWTPGLTYEQYF
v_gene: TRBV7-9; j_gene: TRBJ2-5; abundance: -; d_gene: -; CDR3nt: TGTGCCAGCAGCTTAGGACCCGCGGATCAAGAGACCCAGTACTTC; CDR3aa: CASSLGPADQETQYF
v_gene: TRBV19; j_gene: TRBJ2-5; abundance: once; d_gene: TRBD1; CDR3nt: TGTGCCAGTAGTCAGACAGGGGGCATTGAGACCCAGTACTTC; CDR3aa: CASSQTGGIETQYF
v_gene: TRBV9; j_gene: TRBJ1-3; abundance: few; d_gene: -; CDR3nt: TGTGCCAGCAGCGAGGGGTCAGGCTTCTCTGGAAACACCATATATTTT; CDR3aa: CASSEGSGFSGNTIYF
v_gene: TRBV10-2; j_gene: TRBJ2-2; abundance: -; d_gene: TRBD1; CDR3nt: TGCGCCAGCAGGACCGGGACAGGGCTCACCGGGGAGCTGTTTTTT; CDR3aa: CASRTGTGLTGELFF
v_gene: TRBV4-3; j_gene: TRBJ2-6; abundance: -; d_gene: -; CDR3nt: TGCGCCAGCAGCCAAGCCGCCGATTCGGTTTCTGGGGCCAACGTCCTGACTTTC; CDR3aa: CASSQAADSVSGANVLTF
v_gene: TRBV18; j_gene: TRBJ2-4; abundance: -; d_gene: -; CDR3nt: TGTGCCAGCTCAGGAGATATTCTAGCCAAAAACATTCAGTACTTC; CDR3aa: CASSGDILAKNIQYF
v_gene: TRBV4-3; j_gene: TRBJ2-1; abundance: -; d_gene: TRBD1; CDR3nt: TGCGCCAGCAGCGAAATAGGGACAGGGGTCCACAATGAGCAGTTCTTC; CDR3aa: CASSEIGTGVHNEQFF
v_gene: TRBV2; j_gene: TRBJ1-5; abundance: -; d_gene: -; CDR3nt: TGTGCCAGCAGTGAAGCGCCCCTTGCCCAGCAGCCCCAGCATTTT; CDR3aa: CASSEAPLAQQPQHF
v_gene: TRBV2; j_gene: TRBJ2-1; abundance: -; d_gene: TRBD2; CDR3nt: TGTGCCAGCAGTGAAGAAGCGGGAGCAAACGATGAGCAGTTCTTC; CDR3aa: CASSEEAGANDEQFF
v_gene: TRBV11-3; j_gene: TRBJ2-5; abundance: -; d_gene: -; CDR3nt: TGTGCCAGCAGCTTGGGGGGTCGGGGAGAGACCCAGTACTTC; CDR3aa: CASSLGGRGETQYF
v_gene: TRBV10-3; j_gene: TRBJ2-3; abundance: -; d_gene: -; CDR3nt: TGTGCCATCACCGACGGACAGACGTACACAGATACGCAGTATTTT; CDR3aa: CAITDGQTYTDTQYF
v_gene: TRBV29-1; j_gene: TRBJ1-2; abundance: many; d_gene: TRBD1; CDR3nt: TGCAGCGTTGGAGTTAAAACCGGGACAGGAAACTATGGCTACACCTTC; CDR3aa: CSVGVKTGTGNYGYTF
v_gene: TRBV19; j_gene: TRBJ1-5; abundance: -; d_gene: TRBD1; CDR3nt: TGTGCCAGTAGTAGAGTTGGACAGGACTTAATTGTCAGCAATCAGCCCCAGCATTTT; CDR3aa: CASSRVGQDLIVSNQPQHF
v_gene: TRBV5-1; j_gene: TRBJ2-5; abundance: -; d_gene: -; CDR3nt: TGCGCCAGCAGCCCAGGACTGGCCCAAGAGACCCAGTACTTC; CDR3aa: CASSPGLAQETQYF
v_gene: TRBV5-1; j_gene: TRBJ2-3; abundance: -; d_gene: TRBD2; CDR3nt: TGCGCCAGCAGCCCCTTGACTAGCGGGGTAATAGATACGCAGTATTTT; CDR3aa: CASSPLTSGVIDTQYF
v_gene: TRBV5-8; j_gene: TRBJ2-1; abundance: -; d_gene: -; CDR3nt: TGTGCCAGCAGCTTCTTGCGCGCTTCCTACAATGAGCAGTTCTTC; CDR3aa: CASSFLRASYNEQFF
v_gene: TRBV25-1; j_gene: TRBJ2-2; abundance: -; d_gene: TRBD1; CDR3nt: TGTGCCAGCACCCAGGACAGGGCGGGCACCGGGGAGCTGTTTTTT; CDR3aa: CASTQDRAGTGELFF
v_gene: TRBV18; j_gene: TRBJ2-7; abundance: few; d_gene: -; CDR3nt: TGTGCCACCCAAGGGAGTCCGCACTACGAGCAGTACTTC; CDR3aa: CATQGSPHYEQYF
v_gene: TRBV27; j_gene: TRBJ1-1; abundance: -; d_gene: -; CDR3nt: TGTGCCAGCAGTTTAAGGAGCCGGGGGAACACTGAAGCTTTCTTT; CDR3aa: CASSLRSRGNTEAFF
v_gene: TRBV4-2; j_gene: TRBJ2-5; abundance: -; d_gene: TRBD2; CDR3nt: TGTGCCAGCAGCCAATGGATGAGCGGGAGGACCGGGGAGACCCAGTACTTC; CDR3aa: CASSQWMSGRTGETQYF
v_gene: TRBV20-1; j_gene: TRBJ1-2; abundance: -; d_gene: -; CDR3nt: TGCAGTGCCGAGAACTATGGCTACACCTTC; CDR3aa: CSAENYGYTF
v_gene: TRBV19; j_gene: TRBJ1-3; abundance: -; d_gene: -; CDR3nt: TGTGCCAGTACCCTAACGGGAGACACCATATATTTT; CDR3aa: CASTLTGDTIYF
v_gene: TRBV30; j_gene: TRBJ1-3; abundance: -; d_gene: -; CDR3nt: TGTGCCTGGAGTGTACCTAGGGACAAGCCCTTCTCTGGAAACACCATATATTTT; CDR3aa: CAWSVPRDKPFSGNTIYF
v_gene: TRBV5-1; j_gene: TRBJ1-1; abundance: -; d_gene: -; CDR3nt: TGCGCCAGCAGCTCAACCGGCCCCGGGAGCACTGAAGCTTTCTTT; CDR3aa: CASSSTGPGSTEAFF
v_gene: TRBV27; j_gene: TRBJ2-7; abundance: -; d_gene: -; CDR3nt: TGTGCCAGCAGTCTTAAATCCCTCTACGAGCAGTACTTC; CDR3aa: CASSLKSLYEQYF
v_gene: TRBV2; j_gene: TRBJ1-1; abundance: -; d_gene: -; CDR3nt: TGTGCCAGCAAGTCGGACATTAAAGCTTTCTTT; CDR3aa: CASKSDIKAFF
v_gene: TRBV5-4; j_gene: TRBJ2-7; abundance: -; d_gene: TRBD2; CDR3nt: TGTGCCAGCAGCTTGGCGAGCGGGGGGGACACCTACGAGCAGTACTTC; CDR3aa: CASSLASGGDTYEQYF
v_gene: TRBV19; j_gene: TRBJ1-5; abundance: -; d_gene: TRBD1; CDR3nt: TGTGCCAGTAGTGAAAAGGGCGACAGGGGTAGTCAGCCCCAGCATTTT; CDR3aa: CASSEKGDRGSQPQHF
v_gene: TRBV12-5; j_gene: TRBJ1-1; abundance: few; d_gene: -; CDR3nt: TGTGCTAGTGGTCGGGAGGGAAGTGAAGCTTTCTTT; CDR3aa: CASGREGSEAFF
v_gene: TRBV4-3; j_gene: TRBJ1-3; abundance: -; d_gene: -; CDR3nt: TGCGCCAGCAGCCAAGATATTCAGGGCTTCTCTGGAAACACCATATATTTT; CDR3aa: CASSQDIQGFSGNTIYF
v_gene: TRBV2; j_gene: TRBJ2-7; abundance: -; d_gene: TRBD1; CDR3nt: TGTGCCAGAGGGACAGTTTACGAGCAGTACTTC; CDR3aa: CARGTVYEQYF
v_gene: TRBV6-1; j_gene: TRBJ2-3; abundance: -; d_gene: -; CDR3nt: TGTGCCCTCCAGCTCGGAGGACAGACCACAGATACGCAGTATTTT; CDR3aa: CALQLGGQTTDTQYF
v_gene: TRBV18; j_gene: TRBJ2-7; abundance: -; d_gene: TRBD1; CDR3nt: TGTGCCAGCTCACCAGGCAGGGGGCGCTTGTACGAGCAGTACTTC; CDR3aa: CASSPGRGRLYEQYF
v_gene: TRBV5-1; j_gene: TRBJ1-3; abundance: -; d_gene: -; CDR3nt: TGCGCCAGCAGCACCGGAGGAGCTGGAAACACCATATATTTT; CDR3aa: CASSTGGAGNTIYF
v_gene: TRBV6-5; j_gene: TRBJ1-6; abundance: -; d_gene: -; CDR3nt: TGTGCCAGCAAGTCGGGGGGATATAATTCACCCCTCCACTTT; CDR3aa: CASKSGGYNSPLHF
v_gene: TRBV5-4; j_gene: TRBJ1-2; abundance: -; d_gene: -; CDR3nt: TGTGCCAGCAGCTTGAGTGGGGGCTCAGCTGGCTACACCTTC; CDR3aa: CASSLSGGSAGYTF
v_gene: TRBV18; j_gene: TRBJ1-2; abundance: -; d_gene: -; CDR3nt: TGTGCCAGCTCACCCTCTGCCGGGACACTATATGGCTACACCTTC; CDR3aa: CASSPSAGTLYGYTF
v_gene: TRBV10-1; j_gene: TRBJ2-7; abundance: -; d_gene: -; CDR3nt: TGCGCCAGCAGTGCGGGTGGATCCTACGAGCAGTACTTC; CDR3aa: CASSAGGSYEQYF
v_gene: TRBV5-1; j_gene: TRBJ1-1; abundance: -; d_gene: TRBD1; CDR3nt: TGCGCCAGCAGCTTGGAGACAGGGGGGTGGTCTGAAGCTTTCTTT; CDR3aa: CASSLETGGWSEAFF